This T cell receptor beta chain was captured by sequencing in a study of T cell responses to AZD1222 COVID-19 vaccine. The method was immunoSEQ multiplex PCR; TCRdb's version includes in-frame clones alone and lacks a portion of them. The sample comprises 100,000 to 150,000 clones, 75% to 90% of which are singletons, and 3.5% to 5% rests with the top ten. Findings and limits, study-wide: Spike-specific TCR breadth rose after two AZD1222 doses, and depth rose as well.

Per germline, CDR1 LGHDT and CDR2 YNNKEL (reference sequence). This CDR3 is built from 16 residues. Trimming removed 2 bases from V and 3 bases from J; junction bases left unmatched: 6. To note about this clone: Its target is not known.

This TCR was recovered from an adult who received the AZD1222 COVID-19 vaccine. The V call is TRBV3-1 (or the pseudogene TRBV3-2), the J call TRBJ2-5, with 10 bases aligning to TRBD1. Source: peripheral blood, taken 28 days after the second AZD1222 dose. The CDR3 protein is CASSQRTGGGKETQYF. DNA of the CDR3: TGTGCCAGCAGCCAAAGGACAGGGGGGGGCAAAGAGACCCAGTACTTC.